This entry lists 32 T cell receptor beta chains sequenced from one sample in a study of regulatory T cells in long-lasting Graves disease. Specified time point: newly diagnosed GD, antithyroid drugs for less than 3 months. PBMC-extracted RNA yielded the TCR library. In building TCR beta libraries, iRepertoire HTBI primers were used together with Arm-PCR of CDR3 regions. TCRdb passed the multiplex PCR reads through MiXCR, listing each CDR3 protein once. The data contain roughly 500,000 distinct CDR3 sequences, around 12% of them seen just once; the ten biggest clones take up 8.9%. The sample was also reused in another study, on T cells in Graves' hyperthyroidism and ophthalmopathy.

The input for sequencing was peripheral blood mononuclear cells (PBMCs), taken at new diagnosis, from a patient treated with antithyroid drugs. The receptors stem from a woman aged 25 to 45 with Graves disease.

This clonotype was observed many times. V and J are TRBV3-1 and TRBJ2-2, with D unresolved. V was clipped by 4 bases and J by 2 bases, with 11 bases between them. This CDR3 spans 15 amino acids. Germline lookup yields CDR1 LGHDT and CDR2 YNNKEL (reference sequence). CDR3 in amino acids: CASSPRSFNTGELFF. CDR3 DNA sequence: TGTGCCAGCAGCCCACGCTCGTTCAACACCGGGGAGCTGTTTTTT. Combining the CDR3 with reference TRBV3-1 and TRBJ2-2 gives the whole variable domain DTAVSQTPKYLVTQMGNDKSIKCEQNLGHDTMYWYKQDSKKFLKIMFSYNNKELIINETVPNRFSPKSPDKAHLNLHINSLELGDSAVYFCASSPRSFNTGELFFGEGSRLTVL.

This clonotype was counted a few times. The V gene is TRBV24-1, the J gene TRBJ2-3, with D possibly being TRBD1 (6 bases). CDR1 KGHDR and CDR2 SFDVKD come from the germline V gene. The CDR3 is 14 residues long. V dropped 5 bases and J dropped 0 bases, with 8 bases sitting between them. As DNA, the CDR3 is TGTGCCACCAGTGCAGGGGCTAGCACAGATACGCAGTATTTT. Its translation: CATSAGASTDTQYF.

This clonotype was seen a handful of times. The chain recombines TRBV20-1 with TRBJ2-7, with D possibly matching TRBD1 (6 bases). Looked up from germline, CDR1 is DFQATT and CDR2 is SNEGSKA (reference sequence). The CDR3 loop spans 14 amino acids. Written as DNA, the CDR3 is TGCAGCGGGATGGACAGACGTAGGGGGTACGAGCAGTACTTC. Translating it yields CSGMDRRRGYEQYF.

This clonotype has just a few counts. The chain employs TRBV30 and TRBJ1-3; no definite D call. Trimming cost V 2 bases and J 0 bases, with 5 bases left between them. The CDR3 loop spans 13 amino acids. The V gene's germline CDR1 is GTSNPN and CDR2 SVGIG (reference sequence). The CDR3 coding sequence is TGTGCCTGGAGTACAGCCTCTGGAAACACCATATATTTT. This translates into CAWSTASGNTIYF.

This clonotype was detected ten times or more. Compared with germline, one end of the junction differs, possibly owing to a read error. This chain joins TRBV11-2 and TRBJ2-3; 11 positions match TRBD2. The CDR3 spans 15 residues. The germline CDR1 and CDR2 sequences are SGHAT and FQNNGV. CDR3: CASCLTSGIADTQYF. In DNA, the CDR3 is TGTGCCAGCTGCTTGACTAGCGGGATAGCAGATACGCAGTATTTT.

Note on this clonotype: This sequence may be a read error, since a much larger clone differs from it by one base. Without the conserved terminal phenylalanine or tryptophan, this CDR3 likely stems from a read error. The chain recombines TRBV28 with TRBJ2-2; D call uncertain. Germline V gene data show CDR1 as MDHEN and CDR2 as SYDVKM. The CDR3 extends over 15 amino acids. The germline V and J ends were trimmed by 4 bases and 6 bases, with 15 bases remaining between them. As DNA, the CDR3 is TGTGCCAGCAGTTCCGCCCCCCTGAGGCCCGGGGAGCTGTTTTCT. This codes for CASSSAPLRPGELFS.

This clonotype was picked up many times. The rearrangement joins TRBV20-1 to TRBJ1-5; D uncertain. CDR3 length equals 14 residues. The germline V gene encodes CDR1 DFQATT and CDR2 SNEGSKA (reference sequence). Trimming took off 3 bases at V and 0 bases at J, with 9 bases between the two ends. This chain's CDR3 is CSARAGYSNQPQHF. The CDR3 region has the DNA TGCAGTGCTAGGGCGGGGTATAGCAATCAGCCCCAGCATTTT.

This clonotype was detected a few times. V gene TRBV19 combines with J gene TRBJ1-1; no reliable D call. V lost 3 bases to trimming and J lost 6 bases, with 11 bases between them. Per the germline V gene, CDR1 is LNHDA and CDR2 is SQIVND (reference sequence). This CDR3 contains 13 residues. CDR3 region: CASSIWESAEAFF. The CDR3 coding sequence is TGTGCCAGTAGTATCTGGGAATCCGCTGAAGCTTTCTTT.

On this clonotype: This sequence may be a read error, since a much larger clone differs from it by one base. V usage is TRBV2 and J usage is TRBJ2-1; 7 nucleotides align to TRBD1. Per the germline V gene, CDR1 is SNHLY and CDR2 is FYNNEI. This CDR3 is built from 14 residues. CDR3 DNA sequence: TGTGCCAGCAGCGAAGGGGGCGCTCCCTACGAGCAGTTCTTC. Translating it yields CASSEGGAPYEQFF.

This clonotype was detected a few times. The CDR3: CASSPTSTRYNEQFF. CDR3 nucleotide sequence: TGTGCCAGCAGCCCAACCTCGACCCGGTACAATGAGCAGTTCTTC. The chain is built from TRBV5-5 and TRBJ2-1; D remains unclear. Trimming left V 4 bases short and J 4 bases short, with 15 bases between. The CDR3 is made up of 15 amino acids. Per germline, CDR1 SGHKS and CDR2 YYEKEE (reference sequence).

The chain is built from TRBV6-2 or TRBV6-3 and TRBJ1-5, with D possibly TRBD1 on 5 matching bases. The CDR3 totals 13 residues. The V gene lost 7 bases and the J gene lost 4 bases, with 11 bases spanning the gap. Germline assignment: CDR1 MNHEY and CDR2 SVGEGT. The CDR3 region has the DNA TGTGCCAGCACAGGGATCTCAAATCAGCCCCAGCATTTT. This codes for CASTGISNQPQHF.

This clonotype has ten or more counts. This sequence joins TRBV2 and TRBJ2-7; D perhaps matches TRBD2 (6 bases). The CDR3 consists of 17 residues. V dropped 3 bases and J dropped 3 bases, with 21 bases sitting between them. Germline V gives CDR1 SNHLY, CDR2 FYNNEI. In nucleotides, the CDR3 is TGTGCCAGCAGTGATCTGTATACGGGAGAGGGGTTCTACGAGCAGTACTTC. It translates to CASSDLYTGEGFYEQYF.

This clonotype was counted between two and nine times. A far larger clone differs by one base, so this is likely a read error. This CDR3 fails to terminate in the conserved phenylalanine or tryptophan, so it likely reflects a read error. The chain has TRBV12-3 or TRBV12-4 and TRBJ2-7; TRBD1 or TRBD2 may be the D gene (5 bases each). Trimming removed 3 bases from V and 0 bases from J, with 6 bases in between. This CDR3 has 13 amino acids. The CDR3 DNA is TGTGCCAGCAGTTTGGGGGTCTCCTACGAGCAGTACCTC. Protein product: CASSLGVSYEQYL.

This clonotype was picked up many times. The chain uses TRBV3-1 and TRBJ2-5; no firm D call. Deletions cut 0 bases from V and 5 bases from J, with 10 bases between. The CDR3 sequence is 14 residues long. The V gene's germline CDR1 is LGHDT and CDR2 YNNKEL (reference sequence). In DNA form, the CDR3 reads TGTGCCAGCAGCCAAGATAGGCCTAGGGAGACCCAGTACTTC. The encoded protein is CASSQDRPRETQYF.

This clonotype was seen more than once but under ten times. The chain is built from TRBV25-1 and TRBJ1-1; no clear D gene. CDR1 MGHDK and CDR2 SYGVNS come from the germline V gene. Trimming shortened V by 0 bases and J by 4 bases, and 18 bases separated the two germline ends. The CDR3 length is 17 residues. The CDR3 DNA reads as TGTGCCAGCAGTGAATATAAGATTTTTAGCGGTGGCACTGAAGCTTTCTTT. This codes for CASSEYKIFSGGTEAFF.

This chain links TRBV9 with TRBJ2-2, with D possibly being TRBD1 (6 bases). The CDR3 contains 18 residues. Trimming took off 2 bases at V and 0 bases at J, with 17 bases between the two ends. Per germline, CDR1 SGDLS and CDR2 YYNGEE. The CDR3 DNA sequence: TGTGCCAGCAGCGTTCCCGGGACACTGCACCCGAACACCGGGGAGCTGTTTTTT. This gives the protein CASSVPGTLHPNTGELFF.

This clonotype was seen many times. V gene TRBV7-8 combines with J gene TRBJ2-7; 10 nucleotides match TRBD2. Germline CDR1 SGHVS, CDR2 FQNEAQ. The CDR3 loop spans 19 amino acids. The V gene end was trimmed by 2 bases and the J gene end by 4 bases; junction bases not matched to a gene: 17. CDR3 sequence (DNA): TGTGCCAGCAGCTTAAGAAGGGCAGGCGCAGCGGGAGGGCCATACGAGCAGTACTTC. Protein product: CASSLRRAGAAGGPYEQYF.

Worth noting for this clonotype: Just one base apart from a much larger clone, this may be a read error. V is TRBV7-2 and J is TRBJ1-2, with D possibly matching TRBD1 (6 bases). The germline gives CDR1 SGHTA, CDR2 FQGNSA. This CDR3 contains 14 residues. In nucleotides, the CDR3 is TGTGCCAGCAGGATAGCAGGGGACAACTGTGGCTACACCTTC. Its protein is CASRIAGDNCGYTF.

This clonotype was seen at least ten times. The CDR3 DNA reads TGTGCCAGCAGCTTTCCCCAAATGGTGGAGACCCAGTACTTC. Its protein is CASSFPQMVETQYF. The chain employs TRBV5-6 and TRBJ2-5, with unresolved D. Germline V gene data show CDR1 as SGHDT and CDR2 as YYEEEE. Between the trimmed V and J ends, which lost 2 bases and 5 bases, there was a span of 13 bases. This CDR3 comprises 14 residues.

A remark on this clonotype: This sequence may be a read error, since a much larger clone differs from it by one base. V and J are TRBV29-1 and TRBJ2-7, with D maybe TRBD1 (5 bases). Germline V CDR1 and CDR2: SQVTM, ANQGSEA. The CDR3 is made up of 12 amino acids. Trimming shortened V by 2 bases and J by 9 bases, and 14 bases separated the two germline ends. The DNA of the CDR3 is TGCAGCGTTGAAATGGGGCCTGCCGTGCAGTACTTC. Translating gives CSVEMGPAVQYF.

About this clonotype itself: Just one base apart from a much larger clone, this may be a read error. J is TRBJ2-7 and V is TRBV15; tentatively, D is TRBD1 or TRBD2 (6 bases each). CDR1 is LNHNV and CDR2 is YYDKDF in the germline V gene (reference sequence). The CDR3 has 16 amino acids. This CDR3 reads CAASRGGPGLSYEQYF. In nucleotides, the CDR3 is TGTGCCGCCAGCAGAGGGGGGCCAGGGCTATCCTACGAGCAGTACTTC.

This clonotype came up a few times. The chain recombines TRBV9 with TRBJ2-4, with 8 nucleotides matching TRBD1. The germline gives CDR1 SGDLS, CDR2 YYNGEE. V gave up 4 bases and J gave up 8 bases; unmatched junction bases: 8. The CDR3 length is 14 residues. CDR3 nucleotide sequence: TGTGCCAGCAGCCCTTGGGACAGGAGGGACATTCAGTACTTC. This gives the protein CASSPWDRRDIQYF.

This clonotype was counted at least ten times. The rearrangement links TRBV9 to TRBJ2-2; D is perhaps TRBD1 (5 bases). Germline V gives CDR1 SGDLS, CDR2 YYNGEE. The CDR3 covers 14 residues. The V and J ends lost 2 bases and 1 base respectively, with 6 bases between them. CDR3 sequence reads: CASSVQGNTGELFF. The DNA for the CDR3 is TGTGCCAGCAGCGTGCAGGGGAACACCGGGGAGCTGTTTTTT.

This clonotype appeared many times. CDR3 coding DNA: TGTGCCAGCAGCGAGGGCGGGACAGCAGAGACCCAGTACTTC. Translated: CASSEGGTAETQYF. V and J are TRBV9 and TRBJ2-5; D possibly corresponds to TRBD1 (7 bases). Germline V lookup: CDR1 SGDLS, CDR2 YYNGEE. Trimming cost V 3 bases and J 4 bases, with 13 bases left between them. This CDR3 region has 14 residues.

Ten or more counts support this clonotype. The chain is built from TRBV6-1 and TRBJ1-1, with D tentatively TRBD1 (5 bases). Per germline, CDR1 MNHNS and CDR2 SASEGT. Between the trimmed V and J ends, which lost 10 bases and 5 bases, there was a span of 17 bases. CDR3 length: 13 amino acids. In DNA form, the CDR3 reads TGTGCCACCCTTCGACAGAGGCAAACTGAAGCTTTCTTT. Translating gives CATLRQRQTEAFF.

This chain uses TRBV13 with TRBJ2-1; D is unresolved. CDR3 length: 14 residues. Germline CDR1 reads PRHDT; CDR2 reads FYEKMQ (reference sequence). Between the trimmed V and J ends, which lost 7 bases and 4 bases, there was a span of 14 bases. This chain's CDR3 is CASKMSNRYNEQFF. CDR3 nucleotides: TGTGCCAGCAAAATGTCTAACAGATACAATGAGCAGTTCTTC.

This clonotype was recorded at least ten times. The V call is TRBV7-2, the J call TRBJ2-5; 11 nucleotides agree with TRBD2. CDR1 SGHTA and CDR2 FQGNSA come from the germline V gene. The ends lost 1 base at V and 2 bases at J; junction bases unmatched: 12. This CDR3 is built from 19 residues. The CDR3 DNA reads as TGTGCCAGCAGCTTAGGCGGTAGCGGGAGGGCCATAGATCAAGAGACCCAGTACTTC. This gives the protein CASSLGGSGRAIDQETQYF. The full variable domain, rest sourced from reference TRBV7-2 and TRBJ2-5, is GAGVSQSPSNKVTEKGKDVELRCDPISGHTALYWYRQSLGQGLEFLIYFQGNSAPDKSGLPSDRFSAERTGGSVSTLTIQRTQQEDSAVYLCASSLGGSGRAIDQETQYFGPGTRLLVL.

At least ten counts were recorded for this clonotype. V and J are TRBV3-1 and TRBJ2-1; 12 positions agree with TRBD2. V dropped 0 bases and J dropped 8; count of bases not matched to a gene: 8. Germline CDR1 and CDR2: LGHDT and YNNKEL (reference sequence). This CDR3 has 17 residues. CDR3 loop: CASSQEGLAGIWDEQFF. The DNA for the CDR3 is TGTGCCAGCAGCCAAGAAGGACTAGCGGGGATTTGGGATGAGCAGTTCTTC.

This chain joins TRBV18 and TRBJ2-1; the match to TRBD1 covers 7 bases. Losses at the gene ends were 7 bases for V and 4 bases for J; bases not matched to a gene: 7. The CDR3 sequence is 14 residues long. From germline, CDR1 is KGHSH and CDR2 LQKENI. This CDR3 is CASFPGQHYNEQFF. The CDR3 bases are TGTGCCAGCTTCCCGGGACAGCATTACAATGAGCAGTTCTTC.

In its sample, this clonotype was seen many times. The V gene is TRBV27, the J gene TRBJ2-7, with 7 bases matching TRBD1. The ends lost 0 bases at V and 3 bases at J; junction bases unmatched: 5. Germline V gives CDR1 MNHEY, CDR2 SMNVEV (reference sequence). This CDR3 contains 15 residues. The CDR3: CASSLSATGSYEQYF. The CDR3 DNA is TGTGCCAGCAGTTTATCGGCGACAGGGAGCTACGAGCAGTACTTC.

There are a few counts of this clonotype. The chain recombines TRBV19 with TRBJ2-3, with no clear D. The V gene's germline CDR1 is LNHDA and CDR2 SQIVND (reference sequence). This CDR3 region has 14 residues. V was clipped by 5 bases and J by 0 bases, with 9 bases between them. CDR3 loop: CASSGALSTDTQYF. The CDR3 region has the DNA TGTGCCAGTAGTGGAGCCCTTAGCACAGATACGCAGTATTTT.

This clonotype was counted many times. This chain uses TRBV4-1 with TRBJ2-2, with D possibly matching TRBD2 (6 bases). The germline V gene encodes CDR1 MGHRA and CDR2 YSYEKL. V was clipped by 2 bases and J by 4 bases, with 11 bases between them. The CDR3 covers 15 residues. This CDR3 reads CASSQFGGGTGELFF. The CDR3 DNA reads TGCGCCAGCAGCCAATTCGGGGGAGGCACCGGGGAGCTGTTTTTT.